The source of this T cell receptor beta chain is a study of CD8+CD57+ T cells in acquired aplastic anemia. Study results and limitations: Overlapping CD8+ CDR3 repertoires of patients and controls contained about 27 shared sequences.

CDR1 is GTSNPN and CDR2 is SVGIG in the germline V gene (reference sequence). The CDR3 covers 13 residues. The V end was cut by 7 bases, the J end by 9 bases, with 16 bases between. At least ten counts were recorded for this clonotype. The antigen remains undetermined. Profiling of TCR beta VDJ combinations and CDR3 sequences used genomic DNA as template. TCRdb redid the calling of the reads with MiXCR, one entry per CDR3 protein. The sample has roughly 200,000 distinct CDR3 sequences, approximately 65% seen once. An expansion of CD8+CD57+ cells by flow cytometry had been shown in patients chosen for sequencing. Blood was sampled before the patients had received any therapy.

The receptor was derived from a human donor with aplastic anemia. Input material: sorted CD4+, CD8+, or CD8+CD57+ T cells (not recorded which) from PBMCs. The gene calls are TRBV30 and TRBJ1-6; D unresolved. The CDR3 sequence is CASETADSSPLHF. For the CDR3, the DNA is TGTGCCTCCGAAACGGCGGATAGTTCACCCCTCCACTTT. The full variable domain, in which reference TRBV30 and TRBJ1-6 provide the parts outside the CDR3, is SQTIHQWPATLVQPVGSPLSLECTVEGTSNPNLYWYRQAAGRGLQLLFYSVGIGQISSEVPQNLSASRPQDRQFILSSKKLLLSDSGFYLCASETADSSPLHFGNGTRLTVT.